These 2 T cell receptor beta chains were all obtained from the same sample, sequenced in a study of T cell repertoires in cytomegalovirus infection. TCRdb ran MiXCR on the reads and lists one entry per CDR3 protein. Of about 530,000 distinct CDR3 sequences listed, about 30% were seen once; the top ten hold roughly an eighth. The sequencing input was PBMCs. The receptors originated from a human donor in good health (CMV status not recorded). Some clones in this sample may be carry-over from other donors' samples.

This clonotype occurred many times. The chain is built from TRBV6-2 or TRBV6-3 and TRBJ1-5, with 9 bases that match TRBD1. Germline CDR1 and CDR2: MNHEY and SVGEGT. The V segment lost 3 bases and the J segment 3 bases; nucleotides outside the gene matches: 12. This CDR3 spans 18 amino acids. CDR3 protein: CASSYLTGGLGPNQPQHF. In DNA, the CDR3 is TGTGCCAGCAGTTATCTGACAGGGGGGCTCGGACCCAATCAGCCCCAGCATTTT.

The CDR3 DNA follows: TGTGCCAGCAAAGACCCCTCGGGGGCCAACGTCCTGACTTTC. It is translated as CASKDPSGANVLTF. V is TRBV6-8 and J is TRBJ2-6; D not certain. Trimming left V 7 bases short and J 4 bases short, with 11 bases between. The CDR3 extends over 14 amino acids. Germline lookup yields CDR1 MNHGY and CDR2 SAAAGT.